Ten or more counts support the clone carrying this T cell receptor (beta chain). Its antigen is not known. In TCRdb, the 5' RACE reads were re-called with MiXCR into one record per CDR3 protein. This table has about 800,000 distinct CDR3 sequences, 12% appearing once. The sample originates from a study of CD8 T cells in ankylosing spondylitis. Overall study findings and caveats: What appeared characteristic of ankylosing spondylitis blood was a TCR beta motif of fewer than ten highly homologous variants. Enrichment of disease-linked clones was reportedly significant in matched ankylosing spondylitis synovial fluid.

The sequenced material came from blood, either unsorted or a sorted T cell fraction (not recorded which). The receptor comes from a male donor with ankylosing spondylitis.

The CDR3 nucleotides read TGCAGTGCTGTCGGACAGGGAGCCCAGCCCCAGCATTTT. Translation gives CSAVGQGAQPQHF. V usage is TRBV20-1 and J usage is TRBJ1-5, with TRBD1 matching over 8 bases. CDR3 size: 13 residues. The ends lost 5 bases at V and 7 bases at J; junction bases unmatched: 7. CDR1 is DFQATT and CDR2 is SNEGSKA in the germline V gene (reference sequence).